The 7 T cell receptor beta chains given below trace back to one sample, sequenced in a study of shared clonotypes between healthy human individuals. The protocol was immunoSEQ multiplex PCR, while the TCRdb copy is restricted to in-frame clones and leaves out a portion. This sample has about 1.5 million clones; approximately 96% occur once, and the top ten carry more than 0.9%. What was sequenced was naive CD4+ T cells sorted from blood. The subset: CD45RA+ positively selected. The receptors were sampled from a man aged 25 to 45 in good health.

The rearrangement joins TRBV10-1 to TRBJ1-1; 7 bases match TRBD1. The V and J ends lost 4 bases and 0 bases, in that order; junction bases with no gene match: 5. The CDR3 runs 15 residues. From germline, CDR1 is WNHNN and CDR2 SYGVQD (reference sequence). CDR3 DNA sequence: TGCGCCAGCAGTGCCACAGGGGCGATGAACACTGAAGCTTTCTTT. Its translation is CASSATGAMNTEAFF.

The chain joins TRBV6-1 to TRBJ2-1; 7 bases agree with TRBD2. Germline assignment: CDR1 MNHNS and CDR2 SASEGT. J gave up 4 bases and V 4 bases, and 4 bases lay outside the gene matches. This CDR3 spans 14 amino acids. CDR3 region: CASSVLAHYNEQFF. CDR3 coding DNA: TGTGCCAGCAGTGTACTAGCGCATTACAATGAGCAGTTCTTC.

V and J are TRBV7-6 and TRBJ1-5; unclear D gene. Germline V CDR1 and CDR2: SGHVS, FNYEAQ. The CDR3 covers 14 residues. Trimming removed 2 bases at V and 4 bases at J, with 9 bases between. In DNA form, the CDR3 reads TGTGCCAGCAGCTTAATGATCGGGAATCAGCCCCAGCATTTT. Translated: CASSLMIGNQPQHF.

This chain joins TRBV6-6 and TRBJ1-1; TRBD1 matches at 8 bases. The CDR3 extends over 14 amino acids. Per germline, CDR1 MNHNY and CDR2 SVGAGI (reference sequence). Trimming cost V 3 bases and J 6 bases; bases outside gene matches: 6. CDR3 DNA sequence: TGTGCCAGCAGTTATGGACAGGGAACGCCTGAAGCTTTCTTT. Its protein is CASSYGQGTPEAFF.

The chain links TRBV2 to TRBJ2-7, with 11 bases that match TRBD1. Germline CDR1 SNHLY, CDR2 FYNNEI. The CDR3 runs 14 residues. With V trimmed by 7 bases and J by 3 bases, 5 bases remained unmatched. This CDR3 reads CASNLGTGGYEQYF. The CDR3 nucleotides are TGTGCCAGCAATTTAGGGACAGGGGGCTACGAGCAGTACTTC.

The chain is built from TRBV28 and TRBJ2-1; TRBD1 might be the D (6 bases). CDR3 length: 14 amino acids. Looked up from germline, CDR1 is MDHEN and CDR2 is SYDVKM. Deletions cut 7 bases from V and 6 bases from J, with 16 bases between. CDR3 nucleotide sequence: TGTGCCAGCACTCCTACAGGGAAGGTCAATGAGCAGTTCTTC. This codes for CASTPTGKVNEQFF.

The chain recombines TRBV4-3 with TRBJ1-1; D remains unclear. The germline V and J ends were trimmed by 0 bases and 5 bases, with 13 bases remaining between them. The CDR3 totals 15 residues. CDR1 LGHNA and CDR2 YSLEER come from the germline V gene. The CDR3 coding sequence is TGCGCCAGCAGCCAAGATTACGGAGTAGGTACTGAAGCTTTCTTT. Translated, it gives CASSQDYGVGTEAFF.